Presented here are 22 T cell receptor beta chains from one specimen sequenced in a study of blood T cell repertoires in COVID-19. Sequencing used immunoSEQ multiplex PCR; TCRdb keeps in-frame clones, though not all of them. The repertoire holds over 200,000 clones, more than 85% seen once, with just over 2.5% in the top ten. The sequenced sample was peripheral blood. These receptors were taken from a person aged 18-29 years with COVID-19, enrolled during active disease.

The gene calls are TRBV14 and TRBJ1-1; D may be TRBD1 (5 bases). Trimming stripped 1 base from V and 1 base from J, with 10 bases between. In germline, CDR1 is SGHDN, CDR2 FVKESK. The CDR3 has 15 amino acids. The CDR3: CASSQGGRRNTEAFF. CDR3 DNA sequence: TGTGCCAGCAGCCAAGGGGGCAGGAGGAACACTGAAGCTTTCTTT.

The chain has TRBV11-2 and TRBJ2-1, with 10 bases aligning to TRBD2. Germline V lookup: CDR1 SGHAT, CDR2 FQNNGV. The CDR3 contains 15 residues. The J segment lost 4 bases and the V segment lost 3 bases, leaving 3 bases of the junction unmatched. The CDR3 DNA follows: TGTGCCAGCAGCTTGTGGACTAGCGGTTACAATGAGCAGTTCTTC. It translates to CASSLWTSGYNEQFF.

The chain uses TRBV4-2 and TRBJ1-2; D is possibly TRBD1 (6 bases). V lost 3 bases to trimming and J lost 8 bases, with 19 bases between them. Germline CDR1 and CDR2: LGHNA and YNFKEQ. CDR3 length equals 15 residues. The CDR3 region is CASSHPTTGSKGYTF. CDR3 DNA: TGTGCCAGCAGCCACCCTACCACAGGGTCTAAGGGCTACACCTTC.

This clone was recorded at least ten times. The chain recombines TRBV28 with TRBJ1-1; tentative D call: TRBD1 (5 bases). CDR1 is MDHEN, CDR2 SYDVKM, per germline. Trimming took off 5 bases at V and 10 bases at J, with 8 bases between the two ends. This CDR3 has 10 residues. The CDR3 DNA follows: TGTGCCAGCAGTCGGACACTAGCTTTCTTT. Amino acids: CASSRTLAFF.

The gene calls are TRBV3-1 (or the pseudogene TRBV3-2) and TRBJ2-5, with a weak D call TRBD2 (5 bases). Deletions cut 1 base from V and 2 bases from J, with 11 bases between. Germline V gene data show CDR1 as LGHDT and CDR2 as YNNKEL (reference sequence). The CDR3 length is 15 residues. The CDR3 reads CASSQVLGVQETQYF. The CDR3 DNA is TGTGCCAGCAGCCAAGTATTGGGAGTACAAGAGACCCAGTACTTC.

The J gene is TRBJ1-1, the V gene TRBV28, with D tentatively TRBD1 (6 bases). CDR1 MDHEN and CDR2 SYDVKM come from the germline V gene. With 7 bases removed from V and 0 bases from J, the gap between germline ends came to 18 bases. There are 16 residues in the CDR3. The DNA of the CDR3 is TGTGCCAGCATTCCTCTACCAGGACAGATGAACACTGAAGCTTTCTTT. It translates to CASIPLPGQMNTEAFF.

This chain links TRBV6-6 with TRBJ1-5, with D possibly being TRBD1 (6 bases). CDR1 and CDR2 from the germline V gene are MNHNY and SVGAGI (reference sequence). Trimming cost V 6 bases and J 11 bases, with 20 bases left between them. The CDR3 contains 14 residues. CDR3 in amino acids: CASSPDRVTETQHF. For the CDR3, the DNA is TGTGCCAGCAGCCCGGACAGAGTGACAGAGACCCAGCATTTT.

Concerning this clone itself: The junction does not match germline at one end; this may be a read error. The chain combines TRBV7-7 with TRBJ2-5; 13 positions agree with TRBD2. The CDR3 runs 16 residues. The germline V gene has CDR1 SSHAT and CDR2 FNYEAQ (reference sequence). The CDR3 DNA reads TGTGCTAGCAGCTCCGAACTAGCGGGAGGGCAGGAGACCCAGTACTTC. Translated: CASSSELAGGQETQYF. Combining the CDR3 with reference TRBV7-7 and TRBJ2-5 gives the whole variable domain GAGVSQSPRYKVTKRGQDVTLRCDPISSHATLYWYQQALGQGPEFLTYFNYEAQPDKSGLPSDRFSAERPEGSISTLTIQRTEQRDSAMYRCASSSELAGGQETQYFGPGTRLLVL.

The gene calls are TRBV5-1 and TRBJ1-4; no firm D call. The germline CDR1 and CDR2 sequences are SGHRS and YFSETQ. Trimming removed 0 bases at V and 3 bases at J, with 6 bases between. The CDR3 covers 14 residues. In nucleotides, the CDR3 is TGCGCCAGCAGCTTGGGTGGGCCTAATGAAAAACTGTTTTTT. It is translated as CASSLGGPNEKLFF.

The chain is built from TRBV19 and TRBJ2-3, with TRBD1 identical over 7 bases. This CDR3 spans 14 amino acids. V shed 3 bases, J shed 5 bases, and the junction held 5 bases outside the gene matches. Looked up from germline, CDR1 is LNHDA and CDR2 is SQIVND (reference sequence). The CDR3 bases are TGTGCCAGTAGTATCGACAGGGTCGGAGATACGCAGTATTTT. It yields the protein CASSIDRVGDTQYF.

The CDR3 reads CASSIALVRNEQFF. For the CDR3, the DNA is TGTGCCAGTAGTATTGCGCTTGTACGCAATGAGCAGTTCTTC. This chain uses TRBV19 with TRBJ2-1; D unclear. Looked up from germline, CDR1 is LNHDA and CDR2 is SQIVND (reference sequence). Trimming shortened V by 3 bases and J by 6 bases, and 12 bases separated the two germline ends. The CDR3 extends over 14 amino acids.

As DNA, the CDR3 is TGTGCCAGCAGTTTAGCGGGGGATAATTCACCCCTCCACTTT. This gives the protein CASSLAGDNSPLHF. V is TRBV28 and J is TRBJ1-6; maybe TRBD1 (5 bases). V was shortened by 2 bases and J by 5 bases, with 7 bases between the two germline ends. Germline lookup yields CDR1 MDHEN and CDR2 SYDVKM. There are 14 residues in the CDR3.

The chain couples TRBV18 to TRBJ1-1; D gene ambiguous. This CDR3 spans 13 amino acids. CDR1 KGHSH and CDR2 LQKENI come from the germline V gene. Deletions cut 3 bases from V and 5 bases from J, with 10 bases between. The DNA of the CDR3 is TGTGCCAGCTCACCGAGTCGGGAGACTGAAGCTTTCTTT. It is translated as CASSPSRETEAFF.

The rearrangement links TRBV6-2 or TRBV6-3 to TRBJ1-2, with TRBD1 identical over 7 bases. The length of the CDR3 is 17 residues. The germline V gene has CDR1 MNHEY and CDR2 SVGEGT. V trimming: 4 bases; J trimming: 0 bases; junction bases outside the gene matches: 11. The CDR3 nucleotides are TGTGCCAGCAGTTTGGGGTTGGGACAGTTAGCTAACTATGGCTACACCTTC. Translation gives CASSLGLGQLANYGYTF.

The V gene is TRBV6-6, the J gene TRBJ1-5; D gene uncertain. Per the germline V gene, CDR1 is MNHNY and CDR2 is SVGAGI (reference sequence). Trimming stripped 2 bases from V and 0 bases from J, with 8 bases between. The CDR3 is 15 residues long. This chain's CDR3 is CASSYEGDSNQPQHF. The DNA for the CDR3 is TGTGCCAGCAGTTACGAAGGAGATAGCAATCAGCCCCAGCATTTT.

The CDR3 coding sequence is TGCGCCAGCAGATGGGCCACCTACAATGAGCAGTTCTTC. It yields the protein CASRWATYNEQFF. The gene calls are TRBV5-1 and TRBJ2-1, with D uncertain. The CDR3 totals 13 residues. Germline-derived CDR1 and CDR2 are SGHRS and YFSETQ. Trimming shortened V by 5 bases and J by 2 bases, and 8 bases separated the two germline ends. Filled out from reference TRBV5-1 and TRBJ2-1, the complete variable domain reads KAGVTQTPRYLIKTRGQQVTLSCSPISGHRSVSWYQQTPGQGLQFLFEYFSETQRNKGNFPGRFSGRQFSNSRSEMNVSTLELGDSALYLCASRWATYNEQFFGPGTRLTVL.

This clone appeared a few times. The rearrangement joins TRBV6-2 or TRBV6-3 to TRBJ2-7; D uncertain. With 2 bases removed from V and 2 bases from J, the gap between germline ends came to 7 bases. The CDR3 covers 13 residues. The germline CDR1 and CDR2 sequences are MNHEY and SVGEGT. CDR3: CASSYRQAYEQYF. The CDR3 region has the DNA TGTGCCAGCAGTTACCGCCAGGCCTACGAGCAGTACTTC.

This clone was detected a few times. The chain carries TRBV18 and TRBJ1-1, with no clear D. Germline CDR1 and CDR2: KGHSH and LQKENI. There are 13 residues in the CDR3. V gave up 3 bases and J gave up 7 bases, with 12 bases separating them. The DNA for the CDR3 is TGTGCCAGCTCACCGAACCAGAAAATTGAAGCTTTCTTT. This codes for CASSPNQKIEAFF.

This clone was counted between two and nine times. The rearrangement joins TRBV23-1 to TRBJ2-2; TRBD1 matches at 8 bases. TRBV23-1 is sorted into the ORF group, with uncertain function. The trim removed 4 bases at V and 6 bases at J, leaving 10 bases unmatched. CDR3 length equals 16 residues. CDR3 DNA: TGCGCCAGCAGTCCACAGGACAGGGTGAGAGCCGGGGAGCTGTTTTTT. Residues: CASSPQDRVRAGELFF.

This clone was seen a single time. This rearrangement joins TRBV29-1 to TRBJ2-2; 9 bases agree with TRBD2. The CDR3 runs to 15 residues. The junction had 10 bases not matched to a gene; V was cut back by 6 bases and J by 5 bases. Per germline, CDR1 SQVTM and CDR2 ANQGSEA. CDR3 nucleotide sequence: TGCAGCGTGATTAGCGGGAGTCTGGTGACCGGGGAGCTGTTTTTT. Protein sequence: CSVISGSLVTGELFF.

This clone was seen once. The CDR3 DNA reads as TGTGCCAGCAGCCAAGATGAGAACAGACAGGAGCAGTTCTTC. Its protein is CASSQDENRQEQFF. V usage is TRBV3-1 (or the pseudogene TRBV3-2) and J usage is TRBJ2-1; possible D gene TRBD1, 5 bases. Trimming stripped 0 bases from V and 10 bases from J, with 13 bases between. CDR3 length equals 14 residues. Germline loops: CDR1 LGHDT, CDR2 YNNKEL (reference sequence).

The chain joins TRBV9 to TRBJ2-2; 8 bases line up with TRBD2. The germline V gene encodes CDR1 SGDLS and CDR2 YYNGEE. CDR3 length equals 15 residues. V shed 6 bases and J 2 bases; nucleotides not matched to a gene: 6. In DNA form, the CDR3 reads TGTGCCAGCACCCTGACTAGCGTCAACACCGGGGAGCTGTTTTTT. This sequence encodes CASTLTSVNTGELFF. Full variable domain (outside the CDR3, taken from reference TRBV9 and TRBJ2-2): DSGVTQTPKHLITATGQRVTLRCSPRSGDLSVYWYQQSLDQGLQFLIQYYNGEERAKGNILERFSAQQFPDLHSELNLSSLELGDSALYFCASTLTSVNTGELFFGEGSRLTVL.